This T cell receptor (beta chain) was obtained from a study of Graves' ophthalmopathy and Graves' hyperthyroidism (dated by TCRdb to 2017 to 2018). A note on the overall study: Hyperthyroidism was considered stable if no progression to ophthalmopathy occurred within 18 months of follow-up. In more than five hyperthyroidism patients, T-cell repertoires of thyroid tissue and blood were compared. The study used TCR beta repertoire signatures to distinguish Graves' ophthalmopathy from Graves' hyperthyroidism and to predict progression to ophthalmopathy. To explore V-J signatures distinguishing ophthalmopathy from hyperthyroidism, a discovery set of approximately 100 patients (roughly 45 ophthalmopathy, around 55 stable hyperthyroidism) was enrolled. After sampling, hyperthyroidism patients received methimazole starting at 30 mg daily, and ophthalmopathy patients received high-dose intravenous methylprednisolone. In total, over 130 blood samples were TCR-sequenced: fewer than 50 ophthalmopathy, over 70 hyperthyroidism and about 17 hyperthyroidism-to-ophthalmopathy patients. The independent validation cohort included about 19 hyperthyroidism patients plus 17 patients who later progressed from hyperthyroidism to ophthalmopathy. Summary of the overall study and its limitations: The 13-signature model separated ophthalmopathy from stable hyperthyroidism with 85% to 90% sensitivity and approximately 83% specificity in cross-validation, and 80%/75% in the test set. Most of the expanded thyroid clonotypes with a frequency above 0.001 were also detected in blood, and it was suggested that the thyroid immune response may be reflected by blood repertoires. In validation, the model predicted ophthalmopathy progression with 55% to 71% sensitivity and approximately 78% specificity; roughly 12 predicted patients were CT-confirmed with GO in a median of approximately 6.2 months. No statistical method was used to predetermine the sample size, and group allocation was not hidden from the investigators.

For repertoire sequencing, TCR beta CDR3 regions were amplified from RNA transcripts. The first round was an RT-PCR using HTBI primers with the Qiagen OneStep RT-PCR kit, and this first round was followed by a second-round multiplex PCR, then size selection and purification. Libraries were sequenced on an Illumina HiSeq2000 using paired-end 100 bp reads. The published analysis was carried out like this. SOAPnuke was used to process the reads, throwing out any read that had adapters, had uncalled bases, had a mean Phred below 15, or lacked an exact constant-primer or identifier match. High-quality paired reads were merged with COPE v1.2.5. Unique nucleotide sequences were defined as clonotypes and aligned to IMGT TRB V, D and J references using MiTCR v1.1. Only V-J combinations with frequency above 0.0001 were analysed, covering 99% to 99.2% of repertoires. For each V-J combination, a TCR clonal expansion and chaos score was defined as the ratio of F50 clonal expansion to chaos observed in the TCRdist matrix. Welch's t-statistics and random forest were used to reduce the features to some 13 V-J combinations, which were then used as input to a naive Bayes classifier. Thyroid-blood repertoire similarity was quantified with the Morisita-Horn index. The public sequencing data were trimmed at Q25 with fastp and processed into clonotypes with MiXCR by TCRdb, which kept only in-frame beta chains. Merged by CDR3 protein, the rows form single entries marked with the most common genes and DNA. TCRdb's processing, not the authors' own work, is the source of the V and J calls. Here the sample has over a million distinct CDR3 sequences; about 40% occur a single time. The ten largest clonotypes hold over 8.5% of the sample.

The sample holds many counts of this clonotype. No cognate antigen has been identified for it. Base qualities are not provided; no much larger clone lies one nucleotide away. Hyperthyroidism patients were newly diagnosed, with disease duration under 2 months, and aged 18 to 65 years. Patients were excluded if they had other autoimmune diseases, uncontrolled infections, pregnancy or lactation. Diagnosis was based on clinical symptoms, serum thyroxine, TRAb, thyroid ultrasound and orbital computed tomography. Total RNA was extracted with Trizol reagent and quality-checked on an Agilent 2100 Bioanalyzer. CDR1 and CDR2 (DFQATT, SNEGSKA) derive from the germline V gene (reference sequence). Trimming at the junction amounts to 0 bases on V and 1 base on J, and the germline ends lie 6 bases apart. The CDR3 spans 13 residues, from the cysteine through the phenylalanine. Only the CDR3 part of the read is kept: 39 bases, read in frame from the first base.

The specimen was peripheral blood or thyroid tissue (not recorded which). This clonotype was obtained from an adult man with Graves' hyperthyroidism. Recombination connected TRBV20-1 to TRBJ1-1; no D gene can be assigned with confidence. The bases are TGCAGTGCTAGAGATTGGGGGAACACTGAAGCTTTCTTT. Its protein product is CSARDWGNTEAFF.